A selection of T cell receptor beta chains follows, all from one sample in a study of cytomegalovirus exposure and HLA in healthy donors. The repertoire was sequenced with immunoSEQ multiplex PCR; TCRdb's copy has only in-frame clones and lacks some. Of about 210,000 clones in the sample, about four fifths were seen once. Input material: PBMCs. These receptors originate from a man in his forties in good health and CMV-seropositive. The conserved cysteine and the conserved F or W are not part of the CDR3 here. D genes are given only for firm matches.

J: TRBJ1-1
V: TRBV6-5
D: TRBD1
CDR3: ASSYRTGASLTEAF

J: TRBJ2-7
V: TRBV5-1
D: TRBD2
CDR3: ASSLMGLAGEGMNGEQY

J: TRBJ2-7
V: TRBV5-1
D: TRBD2
CDR3: ASSPDSGRPSLKQY

J: TRBJ1-2
V: TRBV2
D: NA
CDR3: ASSEYQAGSGGYT

J: TRBJ2-7
V: TRBV6-5
D: TRBD2
CDR3: ASSPSSGTYEQY

J: TRBJ2-5
V: TRBV7-3
D: NA
CDR3: ASSHGTNQETQY

J: TRBJ2-3
V: TRBV20-1
D: NA
CDR3: SASSTDTQY

J: TRBJ2-7
V: TRBV7-2
D: NA
CDR3: ASSLGDRHEQY

J: TRBJ2-3
V: TRBV15
D: NA
CDR3: ATSTRQSTDTQY

J: TRBJ1-1
V: TRBV7-9
D: NA
CDR3: ASRTGSTEAF

J: TRBJ2-7
V: TRBV10-1
D: NA
CDR3: ASSGRELQY

J: TRBJ2-5
V: TRBV5-8
D: TRBD2
CDR3: ASSLGRIAGRQETQY

J: TRBJ2-5
V: TRBV7-2
D: TRBD2
CDR3: ASIRGGSQETQY

J: TRBJ2-7
V: TRBV9
D: TRBD1
CDR3: ASSVAGGSSYEQY

J: TRBJ2-3
V: TRBV4-3
D: TRBD2
CDR3: ASSQEGRASDTQY

J: TRBJ1-1
V: TRBV10-2
D: TRBD1
CDR3: ASRGQGPGTEAF

J: TRBJ1-1
V: TRBV7-9
D: TRBD1
CDR3: ASSWTGGGTEAF

J: TRBJ1-4
V: TRBV5-4
D: NA
CDR3: TSSLGTSANEKLF